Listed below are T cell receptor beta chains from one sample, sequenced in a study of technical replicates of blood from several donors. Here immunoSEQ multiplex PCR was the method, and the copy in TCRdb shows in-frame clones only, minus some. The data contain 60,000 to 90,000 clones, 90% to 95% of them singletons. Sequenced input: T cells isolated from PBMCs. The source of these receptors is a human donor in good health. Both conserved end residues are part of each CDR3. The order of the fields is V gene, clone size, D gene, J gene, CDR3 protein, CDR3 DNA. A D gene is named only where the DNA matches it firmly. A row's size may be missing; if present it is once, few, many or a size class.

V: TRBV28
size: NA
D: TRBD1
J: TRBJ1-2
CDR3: CASITTTDRVEGYTF
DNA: TGTGCCAGCATTACAACGACCGACAGGGTTGAGGGCTACACCTTC

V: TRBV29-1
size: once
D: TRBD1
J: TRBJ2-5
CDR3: CSAIQGETQYF
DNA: TGCAGCGCAATACAGGGGGAGACCCAGTACTTC

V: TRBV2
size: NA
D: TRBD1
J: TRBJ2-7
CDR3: CASRYPGTGVNEQYF
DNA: TGTGCCAGCAGGTACCCCGGGACAGGGGTAAACGAGCAGTACTTC

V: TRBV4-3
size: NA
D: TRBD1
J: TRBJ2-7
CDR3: CASSQHYRGKISYEQYF
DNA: TGCGCCAGCAGCCAACATTACAGGGGAAAGATCTCCTACGAGCAGTACTTC

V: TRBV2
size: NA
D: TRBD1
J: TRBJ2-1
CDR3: CARLKQGSSYNEQFF
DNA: TGTGCCCGACTAAAACAGGGGTCCTCTTACAATGAGCAGTTCTTC

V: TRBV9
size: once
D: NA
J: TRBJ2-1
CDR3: CASSVGLAHINEQFF
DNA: TGTGCCAGCAGCGTAGGGCTAGCGCACATCAATGAGCAGTTCTTC

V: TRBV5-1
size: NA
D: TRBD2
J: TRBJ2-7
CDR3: CASSLGTSLGTYEQYF
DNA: TGCGCCAGCAGCCTCGGGACTAGCCTTGGAACCTACGAGCAGTACTTC

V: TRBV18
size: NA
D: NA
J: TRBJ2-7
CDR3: CASSPQGSPHEQYF
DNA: TGTGCCAGCTCACCCCAGGGTAGCCCCCACGAGCAGTACTTC

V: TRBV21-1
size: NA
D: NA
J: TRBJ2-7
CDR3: CASSKEGRTSGSSYEQYF
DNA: TGTGCCAGCAGCAAAGAGGGCAGGACTAGCGGTTCCTCCTACGAGCAGTACTTC

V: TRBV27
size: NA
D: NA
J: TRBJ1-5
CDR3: CASSLQDNNQPQHF
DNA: TGTGCCAGCAGTCTACAGGACAACAATCAGCCCCAGCATTTT

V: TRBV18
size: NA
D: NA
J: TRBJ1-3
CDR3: CASSPRQDSGNTIYF
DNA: TGTGCCAGCTCACCACGGCAGGACTCTGGAAACACCATATATTTT

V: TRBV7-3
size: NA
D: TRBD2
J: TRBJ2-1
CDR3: CASSSGGGNNEQFF
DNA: TGTGCCAGCAGCTCCGGCGGGGGAAACAATGAGCAGTTCTTC

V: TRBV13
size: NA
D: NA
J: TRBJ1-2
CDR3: CASSLYPGSLSNYGYTF
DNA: TGTGCCAGCAGCTTATACCCAGGGTCACTATCTAACTATGGCTACACCTTC

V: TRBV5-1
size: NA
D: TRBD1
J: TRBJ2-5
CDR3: CASSSTGTGETQYF
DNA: TGCGCCAGCAGCTCTACCGGGACAGGGGAGACCCAGTACTTC

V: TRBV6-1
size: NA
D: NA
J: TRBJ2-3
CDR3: CATLGTDTQYF
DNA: TGTGCCACCCTAGGCACGGATACGCAGTATTTT

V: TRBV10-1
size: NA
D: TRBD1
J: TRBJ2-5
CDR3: CASSEGGIQETQYF
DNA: TGCGCCAGCAGTGAAGGGGGCATTCAAGAGACCCAGTACTTC

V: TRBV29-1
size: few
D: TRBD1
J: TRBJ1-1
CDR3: CSVEGQANTEAFF
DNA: TGCAGCGTTGAGGGACAGGCGAACACTGAAGCTTTCTTT

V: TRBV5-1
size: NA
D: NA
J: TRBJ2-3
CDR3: CASSLSGVSTDTQYF
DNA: TGCGCCAGCAGCTTGTCGGGGGTTAGCACAGATACGCAGTATTTT

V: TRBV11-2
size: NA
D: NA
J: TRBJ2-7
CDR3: CASSVSRYEQYF
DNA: TGTGCCAGCAGCGTAAGTCGGTACGAGCAGTACTTC

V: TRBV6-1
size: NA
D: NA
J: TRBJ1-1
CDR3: CASKTAGNTEAFF
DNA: TGTGCCAGCAAGACAGCCGGGAACACTGAAGCTTTCTTT

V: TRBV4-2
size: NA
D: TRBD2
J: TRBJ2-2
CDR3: CASSQDRLAFTGELFF
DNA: TGTGCCAGCAGCCAAGATAGACTAGCGTTCACCGGGGAGCTGTTTTTT

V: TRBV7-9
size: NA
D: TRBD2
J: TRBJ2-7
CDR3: CASSFAGDEQYF
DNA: TGTGCCAGCAGCTTCGCGGGGGACGAGCAGTACTTC

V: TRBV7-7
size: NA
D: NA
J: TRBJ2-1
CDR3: CASSSTSFNEQFF
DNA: TGTGCTAGCAGCTCGACTAGTTTCAATGAGCAGTTCTTC

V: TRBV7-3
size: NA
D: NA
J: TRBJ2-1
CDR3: CASSLTGAYEQFF
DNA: TGTGCCAGCAGCTTAACGGGCGCATATGAGCAGTTCTTC

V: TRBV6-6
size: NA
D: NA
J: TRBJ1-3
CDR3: CASSLVEPSGNTIYF
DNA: TGTGCCAGCAGTTTGGTCGAGCCATCCGGAAACACCATATATTTT

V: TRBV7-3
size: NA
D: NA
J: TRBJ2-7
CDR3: CASSPPLEGSYEQYF
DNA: TGTGCCAGCAGCCCGCCCCTCGAGGGCTCCTACGAGCAGTACTTC

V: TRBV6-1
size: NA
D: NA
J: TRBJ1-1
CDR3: CASGQLLNTEAFF
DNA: TGTGCCAGCGGACAGCTCTTGAACACTGAAGCTTTCTTT

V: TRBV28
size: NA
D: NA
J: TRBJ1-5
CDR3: CASSLRGRTEQPQHF
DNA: TGTGCCAGCAGTTTAAGGGGAAGAACAGAGCAGCCCCAGCATTTT

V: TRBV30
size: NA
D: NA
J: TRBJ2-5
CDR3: CAWSLGQGGTQYF
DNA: TGTGCCTGGAGTCTAGGGCAGGGTGGGACCCAGTACTTC

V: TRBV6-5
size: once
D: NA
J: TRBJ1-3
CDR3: CASRQGSGNTIYF
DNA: TGTGCCAGCAGGCAGGGCTCTGGAAACACCATATATTTT

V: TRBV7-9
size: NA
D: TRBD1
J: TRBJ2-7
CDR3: CASSLVGGPYEQYF
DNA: TGTGCCAGCAGCTTAGTAGGGGGCCCCTACGAGCAGTACTTC

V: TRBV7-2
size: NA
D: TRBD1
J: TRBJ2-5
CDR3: CASSGTGQETQYF
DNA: TGTGCCAGCAGCGGGACAGGGCAAGAGACCCAGTACTTC

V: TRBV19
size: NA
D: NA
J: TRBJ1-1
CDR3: CASRDDSHYTEAFF
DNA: TGTGCCAGTAGAGATGACAGCCATTACACTGAAGCTTTCTTT

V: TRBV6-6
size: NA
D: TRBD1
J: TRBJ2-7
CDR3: CASSWPTGGISYEQYF
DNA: TGTGCCAGCAGTTGGCCGACAGGGGGAATTTCCTACGAGCAGTACTTC

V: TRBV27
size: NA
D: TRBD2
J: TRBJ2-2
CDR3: CASSFTGGPTGELFF
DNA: TGTGCCAGCAGTTTTACGGGAGGGCCCACCGGGGAGCTGTTTTTT

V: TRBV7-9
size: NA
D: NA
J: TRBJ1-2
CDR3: CASSLDGFLTRGYTF
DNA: TGTGCCAGCAGCTTAGACGGCTTCCTTACCAGGGGCTACACCTTC

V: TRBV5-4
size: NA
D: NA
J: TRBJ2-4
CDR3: CASSSAAKNIQYF
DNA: TGTGCCAGCAGCTCCGCGGCCAAAAACATTCAGTACTTC

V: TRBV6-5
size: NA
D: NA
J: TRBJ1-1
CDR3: CASTTGQLTEAFF
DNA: TGTGCCAGCACCACAGGACAGCTTACTGAAGCTTTCTTT

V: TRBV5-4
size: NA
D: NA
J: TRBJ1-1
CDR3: CASSLMGTHEAFF
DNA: TGTGCCAGCAGCTTGATGGGGACACATGAAGCTTTCTTT

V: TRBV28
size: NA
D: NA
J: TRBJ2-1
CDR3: CASSLTGGTYEQFF
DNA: TGTGCCAGCAGTTTGACAGGAGGAACCTATGAGCAGTTCTTC

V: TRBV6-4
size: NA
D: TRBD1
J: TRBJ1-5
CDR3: CASSERGHQQPQHF
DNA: TGTGCCAGCAGTGAAAGGGGGCATCAACAGCCCCAGCATTTT

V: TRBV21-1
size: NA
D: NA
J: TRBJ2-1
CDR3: CASSKVGQELDEQFF
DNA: TGTGCCAGCAGCAAAGTGGGACAGGAGCTAGACGAGCAGTTCTTC

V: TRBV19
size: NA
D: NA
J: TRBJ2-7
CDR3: CASSMVRGVDEQYF
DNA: TGTGCCAGTAGTATGGTCAGGGGAGTGGACGAGCAGTACTTC

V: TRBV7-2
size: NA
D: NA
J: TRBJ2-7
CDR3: CASSLVSLARASEQYF
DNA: TGTGCCAGCAGCTTAGTATCACTAGCTAGAGCTTCCGAGCAGTACTTC

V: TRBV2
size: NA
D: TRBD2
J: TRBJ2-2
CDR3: CASRKGEGSAGELFF
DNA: TGTGCCAGCCGGAAAGGGGAGGGGTCGGCCGGGGAGCTGTTTTTT

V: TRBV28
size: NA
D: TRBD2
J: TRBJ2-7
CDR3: CASKGLAGSYEQYF
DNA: TGTGCCAGCAAGGGACTAGCGGGCTCCTACGAGCAGTACTTC